The 5 T cell receptor beta chains reported below all come from one sample, sequenced in a study of molecular identifiers for immune sequencing clone quantification. TCRdb passed the PCR reads through MiXCR, listing each CDR3 protein once. Counted here are about half a million distinct CDR3 sequences, around 23% occurring once; the ten biggest clones make up around 0.78%. Sequenced: naive CD8+ T cells from blood, with Jurkat cell RNA spiked in. Subset: FACS-sorted CD8+CD4-CCR7+CD45RA+ naive T cells. The receptors here all came from a human donor in good health. Some libraries in this study had Jurkat cell RNA spiked in.

Many counts were recorded for this clonotype. The genes are TRBV29-1 and TRBJ2-5; TRBD2 matches 10 bases. The CDR3 is 14 residues long. The V segment lost 4 bases and the J segment 3 bases; nucleotides outside the gene matches: 5. CDR1 and CDR2 from the germline V gene are SQVTM and ANQGSEA. CDR3 sequence: CSVVPLAGEETQYF. The CDR3, as DNA: TGCAGCGTTGTGCCCCTAGCGGGGGAAGAGACCCAGTACTTC.

As for this clonotype: This sequence may be a read error, since a much larger clone differs from it by one base. The V gene is TRBV7-9, the J gene TRBJ1-4; TRBD1 matches 10 bases. CDR1 SEHNR and CDR2 FQNEAQ come from the germline V gene (reference sequence). There are 16 residues in the CDR3. The CDR3 spells CASSPRDRGRNVKLFF. CDR3 sequence (DNA): TGTGCCAGCAGCCCCCGGGACAGGGGCCGTAATGTAAAACTGTTTTTT.

This clonotype was counted many times. The chain combines TRBV9 with TRBJ2-3; unclear D gene. The V and J ends lost 0 bases and 4 bases respectively, with 9 bases between them. The germline gives CDR1 SGDLS, CDR2 YYNGEE. The CDR3 extends over 14 amino acids. The CDR3, as DNA: TGTGCCAGCAGCGTAGGAAAGTACTCAGATACGCAGTATTTT. Amino acid sequence: CASSVGKYSDTQYF.

This clonotype was seen more than once but under ten times. The chain uses TRBV12-3 or TRBV12-4 and TRBJ1-5; D ambiguous. The CDR3 totals 15 residues. With 3 bases removed from V and 8 bases from J, the gap between germline ends came to 17 bases. DNA of the CDR3: TGTGCCAGCAGTTTGTACGAGGTCGGGTATGAGCCCCAGCATTTT. Translation: CASSLYEVGYEPQHF.

This clonotype has only a few counts. A much larger clone sits a single nucleotide away, making a read error possible. The V gene is TRBV7-8, the J gene TRBJ1-1; no firm D call. The CDR3 covers 13 residues. CDR1 and CDR2 (germline): SGHVS, FQNEAQ. The CDR3 protein is CASSPGRKTEALF. The CDR3 DNA follows: TGTGCCAGCAGCCCTGGACGGAAGACTGAAGCTTTATTT.